The 14 T cell receptor beta chains reported below all come from one sample, sequenced in a study of blood T cell repertoires in COVID-19. The assay was immunoSEQ multiplex PCR, and TCRdb's table has in-frame clones only and misses some. The sample holds roughly 200,000 clones, about nine tenths seen once. Sequenced input: peripheral blood. These receptors came from a middle-aged man with acute or convalescent COVID-19.

The V and J genes are TRBV30 and TRBJ2-7; 7 bases fit TRBD1. This CDR3 contains 12 residues. CDR1 is GTSNPN and CDR2 is SVGIG in the germline V gene (reference sequence). V lost 4 bases and J lost 2; bases outside the gene matches: 2. CDR3 nucleotides: TGTGCCTGGAACAGGGGACCCTACGAGCAGTACTTC. It encodes CAWNRGPYEQYF.

The V call is TRBV7-3, the J call TRBJ2-2; 11 bases match TRBD1. V gave up 5 bases and J gave up 6 bases; unmatched junction bases: 8. The CDR3 covers 16 residues. The germline gives CDR1 SGHTA, CDR2 FQGTGA. The DNA for the CDR3 is TGTGCCAGCAGCGTGGGACAGGGGGTTGAGGCCGGGGAGCTGTTTTTT. It translates to CASSVGQGVEAGELFF.

V gene TRBV28 combines with J gene TRBJ1-6, with TRBD1 matching over 7 bases. Germline-derived CDR1 and CDR2 are MDHEN and SYDVKM. This CDR3 is built from 15 residues. Losses at the gene ends were 5 bases for V and 6 bases for J; bases not matched to a gene: 7. The CDR3 coding sequence is TGTGCCAGCAGTCCCAGGGACAGCCTTAATTCACCCCTCCACTTT. Encoded protein: CASSPRDSLNSPLHF.

This chain joins TRBV5-8 and TRBJ2-7; 9 nucleotides align to TRBD1. Germline CDR1 is SGHTS and CDR2 is YDEGEE. J was trimmed by 4 bases and V by 0 bases; bases with no gene match: 5. The CDR3 has 15 amino acids. The CDR3 protein is CASSLAGQGTYEQYF. Here the CDR3 DNA reads TGTGCCAGCAGCTTGGCAGGACAGGGGACGTACGAGCAGTACTTC.

The rearrangement joins TRBV5-1 to TRBJ2-3, with 13 bases that match TRBD2. Germline CDR1 SGHRS, CDR2 YFSETQ. This CDR3 contains 17 residues. V lost 3 bases to trimming and J lost 2 bases; unmatched junction nucleotides: 6. CDR3 nucleotides: TGCGCCAGCAGCTCCGGACTAGCGGGGGCCAACACAGATACGCAGTATTTT. Translating it yields CASSSGLAGANTDTQYF.

The DNA for the CDR3 is TGTGCCAGCAGCTTTAAACGGGGTGTCGGGGAGCTGTTTTTT. This sequence encodes CASSFKRGVGELFF. The chain recombines TRBV7-2 with TRBJ2-2; TRBD2 might be the D (5 bases). Germline CDR1 and CDR2: SGHTA and FQGNSA. The CDR3 loop spans 14 amino acids. V was pared by 3 bases and J by 7 bases, with 12 bases between.

V is TRBV14 and J is TRBJ1-2, with D unresolved. The germline gives CDR1 SGHDN, CDR2 FVKESK. Trimming took off 2 bases at V and 5 bases at J, with 6 bases between the two ends. This CDR3 is built from 12 residues. The DNA for the CDR3 is TGTGCCAGCAGCCAACAGAATTATGGCTACACCTTC. Protein product: CASSQQNYGYTF.

V usage is TRBV4-2 and J usage is TRBJ2-1, with 9 bases lining up with TRBD2. The CDR3 sequence is 16 residues long. CDR1 and CDR2 from the germline V gene are LGHNA and YNFKEQ. The junction had 7 bases not matched to a gene; V was cut back by 2 bases and J by 5 bases. CDR3 DNA sequence: TGTGCCAGCAGCCAACCGCCTAGCGGGGCAAACAATGAGCAGTTCTTC. Protein product: CASSQPPSGANNEQFF.

The chain uses TRBV2 and TRBJ2-5, with D maybe TRBD1 (6 bases). The germline CDR1 and CDR2 sequences are SNHLY and FYNNEI. This CDR3 spans 15 amino acids. V lost 1 base, J lost 7 bases, and 16 bases lay in between. The DNA for the CDR3 is TGTGCCAGCAGTGAAGGAACGGGACAACCGGGGACCCAGTACTTC. Its protein is CASSEGTGQPGTQYF.

The V call is TRBV11-2, the J call TRBJ1-2; TRBD1 might be the D (5 bases). CDR3 size: 17 residues. Germline values: CDR1 SGHAT, CDR2 FQNNGV. V was shortened by 2 bases and J by 4 bases, with 20 bases between the two germline ends. Written as DNA, the CDR3 is TGTGCCAGCAGCTTAATTTCGCACGGGGGAAATTTCTATGGCTACACCTTC. Translation: CASSLISHGGNFYGYTF.

This chain connects TRBV27 to TRBJ2-2; 9 bases are shared with TRBD2. Germline loops: CDR1 MNHEY, CDR2 SMNVEV (reference sequence). This CDR3 region has 14 residues. The V segment lost 4 bases and the J segment 5 bases; nucleotides outside the gene matches: 2. For the CDR3, the DNA is TGTGCCAGCAGTTGGCGGGGGGGGACCGGGGAGCTGTTTTTT. The encoded protein is CASSWRGGTGELFF.

The rearrangement uses TRBV5-6 and TRBJ1-2; no clear D. V was pared by 0 bases and J by 0 bases, with 12 bases between. Germline CDR1 and CDR2: SGHDT and YYEEEE. CDR3 length: 16 amino acids. CDR3 nucleotide sequence: TGTGCCAGCAGCTTGGACATATCCGTAACTAACTATGGCTACACCTTC. It encodes CASSLDISVTNYGYTF.

J is TRBJ2-1 and V is TRBV28; TRBD2 matches at 12 bases. V shed 4 bases and J 7 bases; nucleotides not matched to a gene: 8. Germline V CDR1 and CDR2: MDHEN, SYDVKM. The CDR3 runs to 16 residues. The CDR3: CASSSPSGGARNEQFF. The CDR3 DNA follows: TGTGCCAGCAGTTCCCCTAGCGGGGGGGCCAGGAATGAGCAGTTCTTC.

The rearrangement joins TRBV6-4 to TRBJ2-2, with 7 bases fitting TRBD1. CDR3 length: 14 residues. The germline V gene has CDR1 MRHNA and CDR2 SNTAGT. V shed 4 bases, J shed 5 bases, and the junction held 4 bases outside the gene matches. The CDR3 DNA sequence: TGTGCCAGCAGTGGCCAACAGGGGACCGGGGAGCTGTTTTTT. It encodes CASSGQQGTGELFF.